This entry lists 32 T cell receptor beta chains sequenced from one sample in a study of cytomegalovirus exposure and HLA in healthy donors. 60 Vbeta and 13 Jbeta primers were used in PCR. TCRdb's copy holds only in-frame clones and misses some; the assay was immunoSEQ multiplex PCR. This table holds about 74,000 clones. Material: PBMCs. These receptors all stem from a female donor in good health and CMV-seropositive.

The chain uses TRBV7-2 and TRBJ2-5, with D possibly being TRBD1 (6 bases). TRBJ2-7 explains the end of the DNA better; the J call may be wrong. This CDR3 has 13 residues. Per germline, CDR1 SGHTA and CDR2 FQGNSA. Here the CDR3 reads CASSRQVHYEQYF. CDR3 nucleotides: TGTGCCAGCAGCCGACAGGTTCACTACGAGCAGTACTTC.

The CDR3 protein is CASSLAGRGVNYGYTF. The CDR3 nucleotides are TGTGCCAGCAGCTTAGCCGGTCGGGGGGTAAACTATGGCTACACCTTC. The V gene is TRBV7-2, the J gene TRBJ1-2; D perhaps matches TRBD1 (5 bases). The germline V gene encodes CDR1 SGHTA and CDR2 FQGNSA. With 0 bases removed from V and 2 bases from J, the gap between germline ends came to 13 bases. The CDR3 has 16 amino acids.

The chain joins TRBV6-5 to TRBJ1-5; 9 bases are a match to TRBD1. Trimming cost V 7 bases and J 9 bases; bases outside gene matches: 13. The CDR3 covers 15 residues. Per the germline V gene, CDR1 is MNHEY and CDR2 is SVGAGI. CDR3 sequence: CASKKGQGLGMPQHF. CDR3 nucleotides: TGTGCCAGCAAGAAGGGACAGGGCTTGGGAATGCCCCAGCATTTT.

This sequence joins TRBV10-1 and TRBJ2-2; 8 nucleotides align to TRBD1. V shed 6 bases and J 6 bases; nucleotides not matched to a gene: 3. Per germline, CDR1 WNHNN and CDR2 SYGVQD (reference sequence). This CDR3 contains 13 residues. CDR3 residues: CASRETGAGELFF. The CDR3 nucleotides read TGCGCCAGCAGGGAGACAGGGGCCGGGGAGCTGTTTTTT.

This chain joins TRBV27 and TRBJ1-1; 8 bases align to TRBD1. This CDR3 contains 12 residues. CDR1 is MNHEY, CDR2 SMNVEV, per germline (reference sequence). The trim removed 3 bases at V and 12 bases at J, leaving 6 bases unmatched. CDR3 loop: CASSLPTGETFF. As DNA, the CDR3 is TGTGCCAGCAGTTTGCCGACAGGGGAGACTTTCTTT.

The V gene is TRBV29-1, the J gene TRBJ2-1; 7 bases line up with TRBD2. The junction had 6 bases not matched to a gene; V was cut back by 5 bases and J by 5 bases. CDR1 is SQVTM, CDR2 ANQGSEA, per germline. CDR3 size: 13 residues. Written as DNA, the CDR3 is TGCAGCGTTTGGCTAGCGGCCGACAATGAGCAGTTCTTC. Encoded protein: CSVWLAADNEQFF.

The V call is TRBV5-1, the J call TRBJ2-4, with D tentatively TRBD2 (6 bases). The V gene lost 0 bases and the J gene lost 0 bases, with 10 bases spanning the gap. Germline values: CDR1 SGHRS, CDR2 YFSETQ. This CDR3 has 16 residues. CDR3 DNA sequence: TGCGCCAGCAGCTTGGAACTAGCTGGAGCCAAAAACATTCAGTACTTC. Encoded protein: CASSLELAGAKNIQYF.

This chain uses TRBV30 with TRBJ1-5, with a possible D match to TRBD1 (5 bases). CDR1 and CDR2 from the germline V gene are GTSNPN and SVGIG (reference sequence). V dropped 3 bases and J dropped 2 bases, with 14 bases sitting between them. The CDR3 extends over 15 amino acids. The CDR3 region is CAWSQGTGGNQPQHF. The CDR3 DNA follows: TGTGCCTGGAGCCAAGGGACGGGGGGCAATCAGCCCCAGCATTTT.

The CDR3 nucleotides are TGCGCCAGCAGCCAACGAGGACAGGGGATTACTGAAGCTTTCTTT. Protein: CASSQRGQGITEAFF. The rearrangement uses TRBV4-1 and TRBJ1-1; 9 bases fit TRBD1. CDR1 is MGHRA and CDR2 is YSYEKL in the germline V gene. This CDR3 has 15 amino acids. With V trimmed by 2 bases and J by 5 bases, 6 bases remained unmatched.

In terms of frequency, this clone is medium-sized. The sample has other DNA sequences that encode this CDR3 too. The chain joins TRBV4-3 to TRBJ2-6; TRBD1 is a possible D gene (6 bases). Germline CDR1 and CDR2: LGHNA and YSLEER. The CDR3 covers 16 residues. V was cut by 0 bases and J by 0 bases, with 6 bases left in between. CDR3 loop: CASSQDRGSGANVLTF. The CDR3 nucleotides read TGCGCCAGCAGCCAAGACAGGGGCTCTGGGGCCAACGTCCTGACTTTC.

The CDR3 loop reads CASSPRTGARQETQYF. CDR3 DNA sequence: TGTGCCAGCTCACCACGGACAGGGGCAAGGCAAGAGACCCAGTACTTC. The V and J genes are TRBV18 and TRBJ2-5, with 9 bases lining up with TRBD1. The V segment lost 1 base and the J segment 2 bases; nucleotides outside the gene matches: 5. Looked up from germline, CDR1 is KGHSH and CDR2 is LQKENI. CDR3 length: 16 residues.

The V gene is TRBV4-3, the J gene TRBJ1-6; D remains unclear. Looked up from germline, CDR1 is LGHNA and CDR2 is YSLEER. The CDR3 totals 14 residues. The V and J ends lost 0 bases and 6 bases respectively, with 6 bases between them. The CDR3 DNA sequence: TGCGCCAGCAGCCAAGAAGGAGGTAATTCACCCCTCCACTTT. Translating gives CASSQEGGNSPLHF.

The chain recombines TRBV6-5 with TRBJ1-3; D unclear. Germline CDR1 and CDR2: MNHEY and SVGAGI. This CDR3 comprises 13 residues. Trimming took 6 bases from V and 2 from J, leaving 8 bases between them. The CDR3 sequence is CASSFDTGNTIYF. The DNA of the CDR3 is TGTGCCAGCAGCTTTGACACTGGAAACACCATATATTTT.

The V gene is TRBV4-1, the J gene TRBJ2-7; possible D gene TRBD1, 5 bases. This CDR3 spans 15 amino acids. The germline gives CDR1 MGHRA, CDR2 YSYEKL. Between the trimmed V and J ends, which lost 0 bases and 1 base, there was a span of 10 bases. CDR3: CASSQEGAASYEQYF. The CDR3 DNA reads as TGCGCCAGCAGCCAAGAAGGGGCTGCTTCCTACGAGCAGTACTTC.

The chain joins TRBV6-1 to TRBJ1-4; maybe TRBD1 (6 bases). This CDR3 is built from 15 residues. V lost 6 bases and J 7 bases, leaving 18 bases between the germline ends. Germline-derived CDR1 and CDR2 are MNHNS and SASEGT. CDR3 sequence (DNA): TGTGCCAGCAGCCCTTGGGGGGCGGGAGTTGAAAAACTGTTTTTT. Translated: CASSPWGAGVEKLFF.

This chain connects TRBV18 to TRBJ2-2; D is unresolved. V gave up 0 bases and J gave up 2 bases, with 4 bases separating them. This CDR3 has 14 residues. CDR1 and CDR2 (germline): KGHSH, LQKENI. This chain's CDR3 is CASSPPYNTGELFF. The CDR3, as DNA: TGTGCCAGCTCACCACCCTATAACACCGGGGAGCTGTTTTTT.

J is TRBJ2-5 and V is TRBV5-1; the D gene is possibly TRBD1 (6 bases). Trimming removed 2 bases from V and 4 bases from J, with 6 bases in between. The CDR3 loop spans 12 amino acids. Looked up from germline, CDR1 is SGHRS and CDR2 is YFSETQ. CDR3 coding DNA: TGCGCCAGCAGCTTACAGGGAGAGACCCAGTACTTC. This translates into CASSLQGETQYF.

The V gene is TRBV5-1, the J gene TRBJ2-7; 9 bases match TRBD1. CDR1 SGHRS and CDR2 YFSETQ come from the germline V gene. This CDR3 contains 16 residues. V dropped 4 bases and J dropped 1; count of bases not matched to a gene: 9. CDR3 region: CASSEGPGQGSYEQYF. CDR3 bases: TGCGCCAGCAGCGAGGGACCGGGACAGGGATCCTACGAGCAGTACTTC.

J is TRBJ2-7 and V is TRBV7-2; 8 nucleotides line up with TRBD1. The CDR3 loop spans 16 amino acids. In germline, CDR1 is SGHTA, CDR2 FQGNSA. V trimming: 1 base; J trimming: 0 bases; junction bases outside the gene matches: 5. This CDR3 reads CASSLDSGTGSYEQYF. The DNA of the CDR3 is TGTGCCAGCAGCTTAGATTCCGGGACAGGCTCCTACGAGCAGTACTTC.

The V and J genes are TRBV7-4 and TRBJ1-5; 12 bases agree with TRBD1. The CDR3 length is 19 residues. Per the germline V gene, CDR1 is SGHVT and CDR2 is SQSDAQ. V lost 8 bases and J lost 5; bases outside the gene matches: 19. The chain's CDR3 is CASSPGGLSGQGADQPQHF. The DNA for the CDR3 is TGTGCCAGCTCCCCCGGGGGGCTGTCGGGACAGGGGGCGGATCAGCCCCAGCATTTT.

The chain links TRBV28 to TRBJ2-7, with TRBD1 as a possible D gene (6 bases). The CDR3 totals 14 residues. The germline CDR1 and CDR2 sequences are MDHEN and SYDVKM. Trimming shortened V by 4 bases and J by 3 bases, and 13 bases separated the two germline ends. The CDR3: CASSSSQGYYEQYF. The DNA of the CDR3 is TGTGCCAGCAGTTCATCTCAGGGGTACTACGAGCAGTACTTC. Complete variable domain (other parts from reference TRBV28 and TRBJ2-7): DVKVTQSSRYLVKRTGEKVFLECVQDMDHENMFWYRQDPGLGLRLIYFSYDVKMKEKGDIPEGYSVSREKKERFSLILESASTNQTSMYLCASSSSQGYYEQYFGPGTRLTVT.

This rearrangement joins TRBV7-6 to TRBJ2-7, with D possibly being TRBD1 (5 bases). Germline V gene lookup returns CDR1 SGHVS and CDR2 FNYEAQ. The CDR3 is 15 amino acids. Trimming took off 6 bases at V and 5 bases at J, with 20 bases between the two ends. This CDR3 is CASSDRWEGKNEQYF. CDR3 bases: TGTGCCAGCAGTGACAGATGGGAAGGGAAAAACGAGCAGTACTTC.

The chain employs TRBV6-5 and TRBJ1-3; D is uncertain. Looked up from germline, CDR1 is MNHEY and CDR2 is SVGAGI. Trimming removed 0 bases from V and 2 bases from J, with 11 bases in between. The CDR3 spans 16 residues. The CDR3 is CASSYSSDLTGNTIYF. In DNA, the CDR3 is TGTGCCAGCAGTTACTCCAGCGACCTAACTGGAAACACCATATATTTT.

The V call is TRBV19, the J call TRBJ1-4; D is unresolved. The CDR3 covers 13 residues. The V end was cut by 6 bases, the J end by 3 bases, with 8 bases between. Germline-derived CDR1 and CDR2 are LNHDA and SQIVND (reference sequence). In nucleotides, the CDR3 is TGTGCCAGTAGCCGCTACGCTAATGAAAAACTGTTTTTT. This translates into CASSRYANEKLFF.

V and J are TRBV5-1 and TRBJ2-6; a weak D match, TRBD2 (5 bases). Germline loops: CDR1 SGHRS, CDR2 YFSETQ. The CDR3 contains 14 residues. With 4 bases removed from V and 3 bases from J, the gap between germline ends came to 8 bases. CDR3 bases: TGCGCCAGCAGCCTTGAGGGTGGGGCCAACGTCCTGACTTTC. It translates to CASSLEGGANVLTF.

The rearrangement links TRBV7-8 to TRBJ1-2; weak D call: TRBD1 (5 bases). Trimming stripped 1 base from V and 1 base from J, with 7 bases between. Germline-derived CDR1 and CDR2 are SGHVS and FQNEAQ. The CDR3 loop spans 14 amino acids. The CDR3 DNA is TGTGCCAGCAGCTTAGGAAGGGGTAACTATGGCTACACCTTC. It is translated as CASSLGRGNYGYTF.

In DNA form, the CDR3 reads TGTGCCAGCAGCGAACAGGGTATCAGTGAAAAACTGTTTTTT. It yields the protein CASSEQGISEKLFF. This sequence joins TRBV5-5 and TRBJ1-4; D possibly corresponds to TRBD1 (6 bases). Germline V gene data show CDR1 as SGHKS and CDR2 as YYEKEE (reference sequence). The V gene lost 4 bases and the J gene lost 7 bases, with 14 bases spanning the gap. CDR3 length: 14 amino acids.

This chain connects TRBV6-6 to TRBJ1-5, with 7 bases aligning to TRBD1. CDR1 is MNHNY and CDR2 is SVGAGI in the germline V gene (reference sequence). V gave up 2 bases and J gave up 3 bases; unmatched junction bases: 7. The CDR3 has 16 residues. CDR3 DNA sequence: TGTGCCAGCAGTTACGACAGGGTTCAGGCCAATCAGCCCCAGCATTTT. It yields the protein CASSYDRVQANQPQHF.

The CDR3 protein is CASSLWHLDTQYF. The CDR3 nucleotides read TGTGCCAGCAGCTTATGGCACCTAGATACGCAGTATTTT. The gene calls are TRBV11-2 and TRBJ2-3; D remains ambiguous. V shed 2 bases and J shed 5 bases, with 8 bases lying between them. The V gene's germline CDR1 is SGHAT and CDR2 FQNNGV. This CDR3 has 13 amino acids.

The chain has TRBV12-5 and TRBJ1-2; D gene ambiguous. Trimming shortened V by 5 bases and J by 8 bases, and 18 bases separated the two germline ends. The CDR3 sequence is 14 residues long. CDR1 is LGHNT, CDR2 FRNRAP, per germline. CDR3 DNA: TGTGCTAGTGGTCCTCACCTGGCAGCGGGGGGCTACACCTTC. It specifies CASGPHLAAGGYTF.

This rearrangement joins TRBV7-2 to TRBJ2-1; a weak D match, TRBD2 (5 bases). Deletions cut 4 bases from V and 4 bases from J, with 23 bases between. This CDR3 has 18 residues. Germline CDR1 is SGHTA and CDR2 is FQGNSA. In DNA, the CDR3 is TGTGCCAGCAGCTCAGAAACCCGACTAACCCAAAGTTACAATGAGCAGTTCTTC. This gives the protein CASSSETRLTQSYNEQFF.

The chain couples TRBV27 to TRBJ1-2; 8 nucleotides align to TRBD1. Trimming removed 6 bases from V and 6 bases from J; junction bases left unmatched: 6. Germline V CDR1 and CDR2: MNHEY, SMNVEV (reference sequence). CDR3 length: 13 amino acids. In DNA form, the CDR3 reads TGTGCCAGCAGCCATGGACAGGGAAATGGCTACACCTTC. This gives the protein CASSHGQGNGYTF.